Listed below are T cell receptor beta chains from one sample, sequenced in a study of CD4 T cells in relation to SARS-CoV-2 and coronaviruses. Sequencing was performed with immunoSEQ multiplex PCR; in TCRdb, only in-frame clones are kept and a portion is missing. The sample lists more than 15,000 clones; 70% to 80% were seen once. These receptors' antigens are unknown. The source material was CD4+ T cells from PBMCs, cultured in vitro. The receptors here all came from a human donor in good health. Both conserved end residues are part of each CDR3. A D gene is named only where the DNA matches it firmly. The size of a clone is reported for some rows only, either as once, few or many, or as a class for expanded clones.

TRBV9	NA	TRBD2	TRBJ2-5	CASSTELAGTETQYF	TGTGCCAGCAGCACGGAACTAGCGGGGACTGAGACCCAGTACTTC
TRBV5-1	NA	TRBD1	TRBJ1-1	CASSLVGQGATEAFF	TGCGCCAGCAGCTTGGTTGGGCAGGGGGCCACTGAAGCTTTCTTT
TRBV5-1	NA	NA	TRBJ1-5	CASSRGTGRDQPQHF	TGCGCCAGCAGCAGAGGGACGGGACGGGATCAGCCCCAGCATTTT
TRBV27	NA	NA	TRBJ2-7	CASSFSASYEQYF	TGTGCCAGCAGTTTTTCTGCCTCCTACGAGCAGTACTTC
TRBV5-6	NA	NA	TRBJ2-7	CASSLAGYSYEQYF	TGTGCCAGCAGCTTGGCAGGGTATTCCTACGAGCAGTACTTC
TRBV10-3	NA	NA	TRBJ1-2	CAINLQGENYGYTF	TGTGCCATCAATCTACAAGGGGAAAACTATGGCTACACCTTC
TRBV2	NA	NA	TRBJ1-6	CASSGDVVGSPLHF	TGTGCCAGCAGTGGGGATGTGGTTGGTTCACCCCTCCACTTT
TRBV29-1	NA	NA	TRBJ1-1	CSVAHTEAFF	TGCAGCGTTGCGCACACTGAAGCTTTCTTT
TRBV3-1/TRBV3-2	NA	NA	TRBJ1-1	CASSQVPLWNMDTEAFF	TGTGCCAGCAGCCAAGTCCCCCTGTGGAATATGGACACTGAAGCTTTCTTT
TRBV11-2	few	TRBD1	TRBJ1-5	CASSVDRGPNEPQHF	TGTGCCAGCAGCGTTGACAGGGGGCCTAATGAGCCCCAGCATTTT
TRBV12-5	NA	TRBD2	TRBJ2-2	CASGLVNPGTTIRRGGELFF	TGTGCTAGTGGTTTAGTCAACCCCGGGACTACCATCAGGAGGGGCGGGGAGCTGTTTTTT
TRBV6-1	NA	NA	TRBJ2-5	CASSERRETQYF	TGTGCCAGCAGTGAACGGAGGGAGACCCAGTACTTC
TRBV30	few	TRBD1	TRBJ2-2	CAWSKRGLTGELFF	TGTGCCTGGAGTAAGAGGGGGCTCACCGGGGAGCTGTTTTTT
TRBV19	NA	NA	TRBJ1-4	CASSIRGGMGEKLFF	TGTGCCAGTAGTATACGCGGGGGCATGGGCGAAAAACTGTTTTTT
TRBV20-1	NA	NA	TRBJ1-6	CSASQGSPLHF	TGCAGTGCTAGTCAGGGATCACCCCTCCACTTT
TRBV3-1/TRBV3-2	NA	NA	TRBJ2-7	CASSQGGTDEQYF	TGTGCCAGCAGCCAGGGCGGGACCGACGAGCAGTACTTC
TRBV11-2	NA	NA	TRBJ2-1	CASSQTLNEQFF	TGTGCCAGCAGCCAAACTCTCAATGAGCAGTTCTTC
TRBV7-7	once	NA	TRBJ2-1	CASSPDGGSGDEQFF	TGTGCCAGCAGCCCCGATGGTGGGAGTGGAGATGAGCAGTTCTTC
TRBV28	NA	NA	TRBJ2-3	CASIPLGGPDTQYF	TGTGCCAGCATCCCATTAGGCGGGCCAGATACGCAGTATTTT
TRBV6-5	few	TRBD1	TRBJ2-3	CASSYFQGADTQYF	TGTGCCAGCAGTTACTTTCAGGGGGCAGATACGCAGTATTTT
TRBV7-6	NA	TRBD1	TRBJ2-7	CASSGPTGAYEQYF	TGTGCCAGCAGCGGACCGACAGGGGCCTACGAGCAGTACTTC
TRBV4-1	NA	NA	TRBJ1-6	CASSRLSRDGNSPLHF	TGCGCCAGCAGCCGATTAAGCAGGGACGGGAATTCACCCCTCCACTTT
TRBV20-1	NA	NA	TRBJ2-3	CSASPTSPLTDTQYF	TGCAGTGCTAGTCCCACTAGCCCACTGACAGATACGCAGTATTTT
TRBV9	NA	NA	TRBJ2-5	CASSVSSGGTQYF	TGTGCCAGCAGCGTAAGCTCAGGCGGGACCCAGTACTTC
TRBV7-3	NA	NA	TRBJ2-1	CASSYGPMSSYNEQFF	TGTGCCAGCAGCTACGGACCCATGAGCTCCTACAATGAGCAGTTCTTC
TRBV6-5	NA	NA	TRBJ2-3	CASSYMNTQYF	TGTGCCAGCAGTTACATGAATACGCAGTATTTT
TRBV7-9	NA	NA	TRBJ2-1	CASSLTSPNNEQFF	TGTGCCAGCAGCCTAACAAGCCCCAACAATGAGCAGTTCTTC
TRBV19	NA	TRBD1	TRBJ1-5	CASSTRQGDQPQHF	TGTGCCAGTAGTACCAGACAGGGGGATCAGCCCCAGCATTTT
TRBV5-1	NA	TRBD1	TRBJ1-2	CASSPGQGVNYGYTF	TGCGCCAGCAGCCCAGGACAGGGGGTGAACTATGGCTACACCTTC
TRBV7-3	NA	NA	TRBJ2-3	CASSYLSGGRTDTQYF	TGTGCCAGCAGTTACCTTAGTGGGGGCCGCACAGATACGCAGTATTTT
TRBV10-1	few	NA	TRBJ2-2	CASSERRTATGELFF	TGCGCCAGCAGTGAGCGGCGGACAGCTACCGGGGAGCTGTTTTTT
TRBV6-1	NA	TRBD1	TRBJ2-5	CASSEATGGETQYF	TGTGCCAGCAGTGAAGCTACAGGGGGTGAGACCCAGTACTTC
TRBV5-1	NA	NA	TRBJ2-7	CASSVGWNRGVSYEQYF	TGCGCCAGCAGCGTTGGATGGAATAGAGGGGTCTCCTACGAGCAGTACTTC
TRBV5-5	NA	NA	TRBJ2-5	CASSPGWGGETQYF	TGTGCCAGCAGCCCCGGGTGGGGAGGCGAGACCCAGTACTTC
TRBV27	NA	NA	TRBJ2-7	CASSFFNRDHEQYF	TGTGCCAGCAGTTTCTTCAACAGGGACCACGAGCAGTACTTC
TRBV5-4	NA	TRBD2	TRBJ2-7	CASSLGLAGTNYEQYF	TGTGCCAGCAGCTTGGGTCTTGCAGGGACTAACTACGAGCAGTACTTC
TRBV7-3	NA	TRBD2	TRBJ2-2	CASSTGLGALHTGELFF	TGTGCCAGCAGCACCGGACTAGGGGCGTTGCACACCGGGGAGCTGTTTTTT
TRBV10-3	few	TRBD2	TRBJ2-7	CAISESTSGVYEQYF	TGTGCCATCAGTGAGTCGACTAGCGGGGTCTACGAGCAGTACTTC
TRBV3-1/TRBV3-2	NA	NA	TRBJ1-5	CASSHDPGVQPQHF	TGTGCCAGCAGCCATGACCCAGGGGTTCAGCCCCAGCATTTT
TRBV10-3	NA	TRBD1	TRBJ1-5	CAISGGQGGQPQHF	TGTGCCATCAGTGGTGGACAGGGAGGTCAGCCCCAGCATTTT
TRBV7-8	NA	TRBD2	TRBJ2-1	CASGKGGRADNEQFF	TGTGCCAGCGGGAAGGGCGGGAGGGCCGACAATGAGCAGTTCTTC
TRBV29-1	few	TRBD1	TRBJ2-2	CSAITSTGQGLTGELFF	TGCAGCGCCATTACATCCACCGGACAGGGACTCACCGGGGAGCTGTTTTTT
TRBV9	NA	NA	TRBJ1-5	CASSEGPRPEPQHF	TGTGCCAGCAGCGAGGGACCGCGACCTGAGCCCCAGCATTTT
TRBV6-5	NA	TRBD2	TRBJ2-2	CASRRTSWTGELFF	TGTGCCAGCAGACGGACTAGCTGGACCGGGGAGCTGTTTTTT
TRBV19	NA	TRBD2	TRBJ2-7	CASSTRLAETYEQYF	TGTGCCAGTAGTACCCGACTAGCGGAGACCTACGAGCAGTACTTC